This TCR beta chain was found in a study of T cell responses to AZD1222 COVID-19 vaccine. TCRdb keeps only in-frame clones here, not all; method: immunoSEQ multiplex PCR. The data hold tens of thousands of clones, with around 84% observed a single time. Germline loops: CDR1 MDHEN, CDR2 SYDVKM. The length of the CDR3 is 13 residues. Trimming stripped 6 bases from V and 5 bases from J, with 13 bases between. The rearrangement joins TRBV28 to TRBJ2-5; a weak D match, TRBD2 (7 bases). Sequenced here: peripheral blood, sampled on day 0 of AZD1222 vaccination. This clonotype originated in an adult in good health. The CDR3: CASREGGEETQYF. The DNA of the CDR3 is TGTGCCAGCAGGGAAGGGGGGGAGGAGACCCAGTACTTC.